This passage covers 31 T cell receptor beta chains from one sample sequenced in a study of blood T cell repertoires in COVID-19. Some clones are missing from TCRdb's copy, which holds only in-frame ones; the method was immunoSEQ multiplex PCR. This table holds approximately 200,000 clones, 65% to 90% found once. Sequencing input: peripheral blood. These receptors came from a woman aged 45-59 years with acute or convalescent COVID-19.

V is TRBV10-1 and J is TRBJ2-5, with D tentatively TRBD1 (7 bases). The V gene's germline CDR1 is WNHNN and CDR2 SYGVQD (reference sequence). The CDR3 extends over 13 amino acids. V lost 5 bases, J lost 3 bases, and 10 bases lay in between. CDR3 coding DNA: TGCGCCAGCAGTTCAGGGGGGAAAGAGACCCAGTACTTC. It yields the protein CASSSGGKETQYF.

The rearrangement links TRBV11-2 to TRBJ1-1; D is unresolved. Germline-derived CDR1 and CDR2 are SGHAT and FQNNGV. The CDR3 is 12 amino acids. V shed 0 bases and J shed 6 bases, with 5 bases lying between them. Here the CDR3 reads CASSLERAEAFF. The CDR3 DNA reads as TGTGCCAGCAGCTTAGAGAGGGCTGAAGCTTTCTTT.

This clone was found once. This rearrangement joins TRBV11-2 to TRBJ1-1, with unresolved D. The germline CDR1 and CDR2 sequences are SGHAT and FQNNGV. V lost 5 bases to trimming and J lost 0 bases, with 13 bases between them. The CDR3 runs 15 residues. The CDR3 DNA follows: TGTGCCAGCAGCGTGTTCCCGGGAGTGAACACTGAAGCTTTCTTT. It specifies CASSVFPGVNTEAFF.

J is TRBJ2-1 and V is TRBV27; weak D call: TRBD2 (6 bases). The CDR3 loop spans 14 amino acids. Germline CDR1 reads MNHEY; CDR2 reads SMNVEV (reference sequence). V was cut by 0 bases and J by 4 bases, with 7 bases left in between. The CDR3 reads CASSLSRGYNEQFF. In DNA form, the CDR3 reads TGTGCCAGCAGTTTATCGCGGGGTTACAATGAGCAGTTCTTC.

This chain's CDR3 is CAWSVGVGQMNTEAFF. For the CDR3, the DNA is TGTGCCTGGAGTGTAGGAGTGGGACAGATGAACACTGAAGCTTTCTTT. The chain joins TRBV30 to TRBJ1-1, with 7 bases identical to TRBD1. V shed 0 bases, J shed 0 bases, and the junction held 7 bases outside the gene matches. The CDR3 is 16 residues long. CDR1 GTSNPN and CDR2 SVGIG come from the germline V gene (reference sequence).

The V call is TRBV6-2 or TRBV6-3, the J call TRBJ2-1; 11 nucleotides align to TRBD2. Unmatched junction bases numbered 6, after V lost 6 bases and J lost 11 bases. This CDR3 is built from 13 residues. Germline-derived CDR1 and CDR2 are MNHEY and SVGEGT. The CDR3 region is CASSPGTSGKQFF. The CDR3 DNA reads TGTGCCAGCAGCCCCGGGACTAGCGGCAAGCAGTTCTTC.

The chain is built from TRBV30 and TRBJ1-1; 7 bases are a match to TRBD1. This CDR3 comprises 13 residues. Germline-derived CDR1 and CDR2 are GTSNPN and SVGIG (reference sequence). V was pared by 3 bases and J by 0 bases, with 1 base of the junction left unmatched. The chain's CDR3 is CAWRTGLNTEAFF. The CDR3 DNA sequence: TGTGCCTGGAGGACAGGGTTGAACACTGAAGCTTTCTTT.

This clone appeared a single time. CDR3: CASSPMRGGGYTF. The CDR3 DNA is TGTGCCAGCAGCCCTATGAGGGGAGGTGGCTACACCTTC. The chain employs TRBV27 and TRBJ1-2; possibly TRBD1 for D (5 bases). The CDR3 has 13 amino acids. V was trimmed by 6 bases and J by 7 bases, leaving 15 bases between them. The germline CDR1 and CDR2 sequences are MNHEY and SMNVEV (reference sequence).

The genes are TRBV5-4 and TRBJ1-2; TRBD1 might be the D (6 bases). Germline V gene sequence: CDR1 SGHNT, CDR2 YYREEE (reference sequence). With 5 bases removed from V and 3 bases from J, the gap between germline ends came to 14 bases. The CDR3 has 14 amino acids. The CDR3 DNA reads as TGTGCCAGCAGATCAGAGCAGGGGTACTATGGCTACACCTTC. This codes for CASRSEQGYYGYTF.

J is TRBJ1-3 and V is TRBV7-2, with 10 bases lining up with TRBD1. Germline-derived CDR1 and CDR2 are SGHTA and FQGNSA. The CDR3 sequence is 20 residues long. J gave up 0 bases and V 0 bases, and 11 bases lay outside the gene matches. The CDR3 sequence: CASSLASGTGALNSGNTIYF. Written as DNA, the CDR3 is TGTGCCAGCAGCTTAGCGTCCGGGACAGGGGCCCTTAACTCTGGAAACACCATATATTTT.

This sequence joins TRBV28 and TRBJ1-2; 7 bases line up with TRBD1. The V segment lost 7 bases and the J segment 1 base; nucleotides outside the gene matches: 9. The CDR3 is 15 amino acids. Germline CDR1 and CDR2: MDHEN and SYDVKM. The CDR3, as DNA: TGTGCCAGCACCGCCGGGACAGATGATAACTATGGCTACACCTTC. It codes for CASTAGTDDNYGYTF.

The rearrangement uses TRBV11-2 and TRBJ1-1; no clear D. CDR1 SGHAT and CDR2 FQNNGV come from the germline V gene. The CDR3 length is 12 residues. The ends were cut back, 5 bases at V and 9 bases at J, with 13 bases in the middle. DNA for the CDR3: TGTGCCAGCAGCCCCCCGGGTCTCCAAGCTTTCTTT. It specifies CASSPPGLQAFF.

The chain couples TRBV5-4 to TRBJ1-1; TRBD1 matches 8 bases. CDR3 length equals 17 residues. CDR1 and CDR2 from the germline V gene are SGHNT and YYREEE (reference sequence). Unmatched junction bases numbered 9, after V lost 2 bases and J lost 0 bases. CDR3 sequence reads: CASSLAGGIGMNTEAFF. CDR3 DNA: TGTGCCAGCAGCTTAGCAGGGGGCATAGGAATGAACACTGAAGCTTTCTTT.

The CDR3 here is CASSPPGSSSYGYTF. For the CDR3, the DNA is TGTGCCAGCTCACCACCGGGGAGCTCTAGCTATGGCTACACCTTC. V is TRBV18 and J is TRBJ1-2; no clear D gene. Germline CDR1 and CDR2: KGHSH and LQKENI. The ends were cut back, 0 bases at V and 4 bases at J, with 12 bases in the middle. The CDR3 covers 15 residues.

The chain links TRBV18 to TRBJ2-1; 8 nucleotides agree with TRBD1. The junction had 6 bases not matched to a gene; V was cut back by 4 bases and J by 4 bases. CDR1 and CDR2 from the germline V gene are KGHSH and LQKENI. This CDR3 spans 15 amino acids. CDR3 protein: CASSLGQEGYNEQFF. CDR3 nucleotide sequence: TGTGCCAGCTCACTGGGACAGGAGGGATACAATGAGCAGTTCTTC.

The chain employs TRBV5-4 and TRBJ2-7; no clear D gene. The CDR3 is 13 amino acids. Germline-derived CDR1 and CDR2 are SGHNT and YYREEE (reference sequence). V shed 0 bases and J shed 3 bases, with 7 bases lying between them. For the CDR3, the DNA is TGTGCCAGCAGCTTGGGCTACTACTACGAGCAGTACTTC. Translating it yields CASSLGYYYEQYF.

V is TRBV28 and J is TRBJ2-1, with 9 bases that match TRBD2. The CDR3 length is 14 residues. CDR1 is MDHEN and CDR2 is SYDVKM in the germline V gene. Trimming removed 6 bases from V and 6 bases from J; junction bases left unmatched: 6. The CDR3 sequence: CASSVAGERNEQFF. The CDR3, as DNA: TGTGCCAGCAGCGTAGCGGGAGAGCGCAATGAGCAGTTCTTC.

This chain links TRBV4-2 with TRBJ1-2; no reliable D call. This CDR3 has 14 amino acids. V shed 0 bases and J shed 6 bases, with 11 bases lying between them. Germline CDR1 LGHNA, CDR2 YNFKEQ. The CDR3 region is CASSQDDMVDGYTF. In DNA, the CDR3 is TGTGCCAGCAGCCAAGATGACATGGTTGATGGCTACACCTTC.

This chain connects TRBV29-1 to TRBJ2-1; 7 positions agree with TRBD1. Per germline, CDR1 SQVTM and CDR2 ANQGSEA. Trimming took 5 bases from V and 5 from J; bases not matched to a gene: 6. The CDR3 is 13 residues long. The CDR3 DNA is TGCAGCGTTCCCGGGACAGCGGACAATGAGCAGTTCTTC. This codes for CSVPGTADNEQFF.

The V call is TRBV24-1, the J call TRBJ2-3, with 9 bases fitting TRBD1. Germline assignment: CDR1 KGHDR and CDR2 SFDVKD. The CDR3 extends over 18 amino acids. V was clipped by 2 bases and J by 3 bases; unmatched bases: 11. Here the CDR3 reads CATSDSGTGGKGTDTQYF. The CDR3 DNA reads TGTGCCACCAGTGATTCGGGCACAGGGGGCAAGGGGACAGATACGCAGTATTTT.

CDR3: CAWSVPRFSGNTIYF. The CDR3 nucleotides read TGTGCCTGGAGTGTACCGAGGTTCTCTGGAAACACCATATATTTT. The chain couples TRBV30 to TRBJ1-3; no clear D. CDR1 and CDR2 from the germline V gene are GTSNPN and SVGIG (reference sequence). This CDR3 spans 15 amino acids. Deletions cut 0 bases from V and 0 bases from J, with 9 bases between.

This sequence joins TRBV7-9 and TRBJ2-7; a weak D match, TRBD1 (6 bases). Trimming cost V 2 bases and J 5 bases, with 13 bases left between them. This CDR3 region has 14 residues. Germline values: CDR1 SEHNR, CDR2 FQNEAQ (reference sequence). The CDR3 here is CASSLSDSSDEQYF. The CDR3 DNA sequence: TGTGCCAGCAGCTTATCGGACAGTTCTGACGAGCAGTACTTC. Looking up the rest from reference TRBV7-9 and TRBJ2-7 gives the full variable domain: DTGVSQNPRHKITKRGQNVTFRCDPISEHNRLYWYRQTLGQGPEFLTYFQNEAQLEKSRLLSDRFSAERPKGSFSTLEIQRTEQGDSAMYLCASSLSDSSDEQYFGPGTRLTVT.

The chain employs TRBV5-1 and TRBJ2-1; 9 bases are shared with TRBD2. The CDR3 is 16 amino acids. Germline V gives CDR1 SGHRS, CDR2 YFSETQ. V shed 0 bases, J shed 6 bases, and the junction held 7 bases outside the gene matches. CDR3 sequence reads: CASSLASAGGLNEQFF. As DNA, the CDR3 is TGCGCCAGCAGCTTGGCCTCGGCGGGGGGGCTCAATGAGCAGTTCTTC.

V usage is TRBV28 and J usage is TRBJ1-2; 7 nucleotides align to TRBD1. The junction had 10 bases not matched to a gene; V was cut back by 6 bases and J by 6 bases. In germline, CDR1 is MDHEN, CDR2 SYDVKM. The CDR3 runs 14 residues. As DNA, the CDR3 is TGTGCCAGCAGGCCCGATGGACAGGCCGATGGCTACACCTTC. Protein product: CASRPDGQADGYTF.

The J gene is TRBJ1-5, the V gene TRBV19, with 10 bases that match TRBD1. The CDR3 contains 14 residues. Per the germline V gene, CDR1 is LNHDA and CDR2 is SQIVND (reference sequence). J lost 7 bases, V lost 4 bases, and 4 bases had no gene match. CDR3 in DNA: TGTGCCAGTAGTACAGACAGGGGGCTCCAGCCCCAGCATTTT. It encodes CASSTDRGLQPQHF.

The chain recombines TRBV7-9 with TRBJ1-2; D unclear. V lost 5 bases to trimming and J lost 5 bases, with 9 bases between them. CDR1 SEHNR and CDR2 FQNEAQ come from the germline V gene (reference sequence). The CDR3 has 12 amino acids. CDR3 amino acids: CASSLDMYGYTF. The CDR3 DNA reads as TGTGCCAGCAGCCTTGACATGTATGGCTACACCTTC. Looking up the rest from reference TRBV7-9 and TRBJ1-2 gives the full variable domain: DTGVSQNPRHKITKRGQNVTFRCDPISEHNRLYWYRQTLGQGPEFLTYFQNEAQLEKSRLLSDRFSAERPKGSFSTLEIQRTEQGDSAMYLCASSLDMYGYTFGSGTRLTVV.

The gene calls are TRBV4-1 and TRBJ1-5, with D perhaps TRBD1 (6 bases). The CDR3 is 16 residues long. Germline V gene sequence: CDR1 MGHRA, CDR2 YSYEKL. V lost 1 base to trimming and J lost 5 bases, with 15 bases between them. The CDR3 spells CASSQVTTGIYQPQHF. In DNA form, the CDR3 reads TGCGCCAGCAGCCAAGTTACGACAGGTATTTATCAGCCCCAGCATTTT.

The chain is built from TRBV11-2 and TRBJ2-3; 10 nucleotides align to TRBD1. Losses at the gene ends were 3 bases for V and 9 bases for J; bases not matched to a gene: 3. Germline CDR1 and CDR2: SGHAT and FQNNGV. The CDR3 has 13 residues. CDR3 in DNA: TGTGCCAGCAGCTTTCTGGGACAGGGGACGCAGTATTTT. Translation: CASSFLGQGTQYF. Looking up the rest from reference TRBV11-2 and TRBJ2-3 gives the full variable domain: EAGVAQSPRYKIIEKRQSVAFWCNPISGHATLYWYQQILGQGPKLLIQFQNNGVVDDSQLPKDRFSAERLKGVDSTLKIQPAKLEDSAVYLCASSFLGQGTQYFGPGTRLTVL.

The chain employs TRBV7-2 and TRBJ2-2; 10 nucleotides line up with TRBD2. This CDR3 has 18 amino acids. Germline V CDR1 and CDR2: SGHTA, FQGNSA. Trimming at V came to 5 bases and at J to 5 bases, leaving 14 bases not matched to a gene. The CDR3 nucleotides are TGTGCCAGCAGCCGCCCGGAAAAGCGGGAGGGTCGAACCGGGGAGCTGTTTTTT. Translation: CASSRPEKREGRTGELFF.

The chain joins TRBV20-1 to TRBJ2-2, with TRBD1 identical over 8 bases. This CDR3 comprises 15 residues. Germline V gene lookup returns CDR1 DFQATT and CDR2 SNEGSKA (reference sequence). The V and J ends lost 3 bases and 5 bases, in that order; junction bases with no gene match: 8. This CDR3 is CSASVRTGRTGELFF. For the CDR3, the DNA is TGCAGTGCTAGTGTCAGGACAGGGCGAACCGGGGAGCTGTTTTTT.

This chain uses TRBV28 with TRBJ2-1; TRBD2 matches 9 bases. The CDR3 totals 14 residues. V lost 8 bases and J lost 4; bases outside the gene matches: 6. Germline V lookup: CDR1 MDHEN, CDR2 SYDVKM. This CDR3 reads CASVGREGYNEQFF. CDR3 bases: TGTGCCAGCGTGGGGCGGGAGGGATACAATGAGCAGTTCTTC.